This T cell receptor (beta chain) was observed in a study of T-cell memory formation after mild COVID-19. Study as a whole: Most TCR clusters belonged to a single donor.

This clonotype was seen a few times. Antigen specificity is unknown. The junction differs from germline at one of its ends, possibly a read error. Study results and limitations: Nothing confirmed that second-wave clones peaking on day 37 were specific for SARS-CoV-2. That cross-reactive memory joined was suggested by some responding clones appearing in pre-infection memory.

This CDR3 region has 15 residues. CDR1 is SSHAT, CDR2 FNYEAQ, per germline (reference sequence). TCRdb used MiXCR to reprocess the 5' RACE reads, holding one entry per CDR3 protein. The sample has over 150,000 distinct CDR3 sequences, 20% to 25% seen once. The specimen was PBMCs or a T cell subset sorted from them (not recorded which). This receptor was taken from an adult woman who had mild COVID-19 (a few samples of this study predate the infection). Cell type and time point are not known. The chain recombines TRBV7-7 with TRBJ2-1; D remains unclear. The CDR3 nucleotides are TGTGCTAGCAGCTTAGATGGCTTCGCCTACAATGAGCAGTTCTTC. This sequence encodes CASSLDGFAYNEQFF.